The 9 T cell receptor beta chains presented below share a single source sample, sequenced in a study of blood T cells in healthy people across ages. Together with a sample-barcoded 5' primer, a J-beta primer mix was included in a second PCR lasting roughly 6 to 12 cycles. MiXCR, run by TCRdb on the 5' RACE reads, gives a single entry per CDR3 protein. Among about 500,000 distinct CDR3 sequences listed, more than 20% were seen once. The same data also contributed to another study, on T cells of mothers and their children.

Sequences were obtained from blood. Receptors were obtained from a boy aged 5 to 17 in good health.

This clonotype was observed a few times. The J gene is TRBJ1-4, the V gene TRBV28; possible D gene TRBD1, 5 bases. Trimming pared 5 bases from V and 4 bases from J, leaving 20 bases between. Germline CDR1 MDHEN, CDR2 SYDVKM. The CDR3 loop spans 17 amino acids. In DNA form, the CDR3 reads TGTGCCAGCAGTATCCAGGGTAGGCTCAACTATAATGAAAAACTGTTTTTT. As protein: CASSIQGRLNYNEKLFF.

This clonotype has only a few counts. The chain has TRBV29-1 and TRBJ1-2; TRBD1 agrees at 7 bases. V was clipped by 4 bases and J by 2 bases; unmatched bases: 4. Germline V CDR1 and CDR2: SQVTM, ANQGSEA. The CDR3 contains 13 residues. The CDR3 sequence: CSVGTTGNYGYTF. CDR3 nucleotide sequence: TGCAGCGTTGGGACGACAGGGAACTATGGCTACACCTTC.

J is TRBJ2-2 and V is TRBV6-5; perhaps TRBD1 as D (5 bases). From germline, CDR1 is MNHEY and CDR2 SVGAGI. The germline V and J ends were trimmed by 4 bases and 5 bases, with 17 bases remaining between them. The CDR3 is made up of 16 amino acids. The DNA of the CDR3 is TGTGCCAGCAGTTCGCGACAGTTACTCCGGACCGGGGAGCTGTTTTTT. Translating it yields CASSSRQLLRTGELFF.

The rearrangement uses TRBV30 and TRBJ2-7; D remains unclear. The CDR3 runs 11 residues. Trimming left V 1 base short and J 5 bases short, with 6 bases between. Germline V gene lookup returns CDR1 GTSNPN and CDR2 SVGIG (reference sequence). The CDR3 DNA is TGTGCCTGGAGTGGGGATCACGAGCAGTACTTC. Translation: CAWSGDHEQYF.

This sequence joins TRBV6-6 and TRBJ2-7, with 9 bases lining up with TRBD2. This CDR3 spans 15 amino acids. The J segment lost 0 bases and the V segment lost 2 bases, leaving 2 bases of the junction unmatched. Germline-derived CDR1 and CDR2 are MNHNY and SVGAGI (reference sequence). CDR3 nucleotides: TGTGCCAGCAGTTACCTACTAGCGGGCTCCTACGAGCAGTACTTC. This gives the protein CASSYLLAGSYEQYF.

This clonotype was picked up a small number of times. The chain uses TRBV7-9 and TRBJ2-7, with a weak D call TRBD2 (6 bases). V was pared by 5 bases and J by 4 bases, with 15 bases between. This CDR3 is built from 14 residues. Germline-derived CDR1 and CDR2 are SEHNR and FQNEAQ (reference sequence). The CDR3 is CASSARDFTYEQYF. CDR3 coding DNA: TGTGCCAGCAGCGCACGGGACTTCACGTACGAGCAGTACTTC.

This clonotype was seen more than once but under ten times. The gene calls are TRBV12-3 or TRBV12-4 and TRBJ2-5; D is uncertain. This CDR3 spans 13 amino acids. V was shortened by 6 bases and J by 0 bases, with 8 bases between the two germline ends. The CDR3: CASRPKYQETQYF. CDR3 DNA sequence: TGTGCCAGCAGGCCCAAGTACCAAGAGACCCAGTACTTC.

In this sample, this clonotype turned up a few times. This rearrangement joins TRBV28 to TRBJ2-2; 7 bases are a match to TRBD2. Germline trimming cut 6 bases from V and 0 bases from J; bases unmatched to any gene: 4. Germline loops: CDR1 MDHEN, CDR2 SYDVKM. This CDR3 region has 15 residues. The CDR3 region is CASSPGLANTGELFF. CDR3 DNA sequence: TGTGCCAGCAGCCCTGGACTAGCGAACACCGGGGAGCTGTTTTTT.

The chain has TRBV9 and TRBJ2-3; D call uncertain. The CDR3 is 15 residues long. Germline values: CDR1 SGDLS, CDR2 YYNGEE. Between the trimmed V and J ends, which lost 0 bases and 2 bases, there was a span of 10 bases. The CDR3 nucleotides read TGTGCCAGCAGCGTAGCTTTCCCCGACACAGATACGCAGTATTTT. As protein: CASSVAFPDTDTQYF.